The 3 T cell receptor beta chains below come from one sample, sequenced in a study of shared T cell receptors in the human thymus. Profiling relied on immunoSEQ multiplex PCR, and the TCRdb table lists in-frame clones only, not all of them. The top ten clones hold about 0.02% of a sample with about 380,000 clones, more than 85% of them seen once. Sequencing was performed on thymocytes. These receptors all stem from a human donor.

The chain is built from TRBV5-4 and TRBJ2-1; 14 bases match TRBD2. V was pared by 4 bases and J by 6 bases, with 12 bases of the junction left unmatched. CDR1 and CDR2 (germline): SGHNT, YYREEE (reference sequence). This CDR3 has 18 amino acids. The chain's CDR3 is CASSRGLAGVRGFNEQFF. The CDR3 DNA follows: TGTGCCAGCAGCAGGGGACTAGCGGGAGTCCGGGGTTTCAATGAGCAGTTCTTC. Full variable domain (rest looked up from reference TRBV5-4 and TRBJ2-1): ETGVTQSPTHLIKTRGQQVTLRCSSQSGHNTVSWYQQALGQGPQFIFQYYREEENGRGNFPPRFSGLQFPNYSSELNVNALELDDSALYLCASSRGLAGVRGFNEQFFGPGTRLTVL.

The chain joins TRBV7-6 to TRBJ2-5; D is perhaps TRBD2 (5 bases). The CDR3 has 15 residues. Germline CDR1 and CDR2: SGHVS and FNYEAQ. V was trimmed by 5 bases and J by 4 bases, leaving 17 bases between them. CDR3 loop: CASSLTASPRETQYF. The CDR3 nucleotides are TGTGCCAGCAGCCTAACCGCTAGCCCAAGAGAGACCCAGTACTTC.

The chain recombines TRBV7-9 with TRBJ2-3; 8 positions agree with TRBD2. Germline trimming cut 0 bases from V and 4 bases from J; bases unmatched to any gene: 12. Germline V lookup: CDR1 SEHNR, CDR2 FQNEAQ (reference sequence). This CDR3 has 18 residues. The CDR3, as DNA: TGTGCCAGCAGCTTAGCCATAAAGGGGCGGGAGGACCCAGATACGCAGTATTTT. It codes for CASSLAIKGREDPDTQYF.